This entry lists 30 T cell receptor beta chains sequenced from one sample in a study of human T cells and chemical hapten exposure (TCRdb year 2021). Interpreted using the paper, the time point label stands for: patch test 3, about 24 weeks after DPC sensitization. The sample's treatment or condition label is to be understood as: therapeutic diphenylcyclopropenone sensitization with weekly scalp DPC. Library preparation used RACE. The sequencer was a NextSeq 500. The public reads were reanalyzed by TCRdb: fastp trimming at Q25, MiXCR alignment, in-frame beta chains only. Identical CDR3 protein sequences are pooled into one entry, listed with their most common genes and DNA. In this sample the table shows some 71,000 distinct CDR3 sequences, approximately 12% of which occur a single time. The ten largest clonotypes hold 1.4% of the sample. This sample comprised whole blood, obtained in connection with sensitization to the hapten diphenylcyclopropenone (DPC). These receptors were obtained from a woman aged 45-65 years with alopecia areata. Some clones in this sample may be carry-over from other donors' samples.

This clonotype was seen only a few times. The J gene is TRBJ1-6, the V gene TRBV4-3; no reliable D call. Trimming cost V 1 base and J 7 bases, with 17 bases left between them. CDR3 length: 17 residues. Germline CDR1 LGHNA, CDR2 YSLEER. CDR3: CASSQGRPPLVNSPLHF. The CDR3 DNA sequence: TGCGCCAGCAGCCAAGGAAGACCGCCCTTAGTAAATTCACCCCTCCACTTT.

The rearrangement uses TRBV7-2 and TRBJ2-3; maybe TRBD1 (5 bases). Trimming removed 6 bases at V and 3 bases at J, with 7 bases between. The CDR3 covers 12 residues. CDR1 is SGHTA, CDR2 FQGNSA, per germline. The CDR3 is CASRAGTDTQYF. The CDR3 region has the DNA TGTGCCAGCAGAGCAGGGACAGATACGCAGTATTTT.

This clonotype has only a few counts. The J gene is TRBJ2-3, the V gene TRBV6-5; the D is unclear. Germline CDR1 MNHEY, CDR2 SVGAGI. The CDR3 length is 15 residues. Trimming pared 0 bases from V and 3 bases from J, leaving 10 bases between. The CDR3 DNA reads as TGTGCCAGCAGTTACTCGATCGTCAGGACAGATACGCAGTATTTT. Encoded protein: CASSYSIVRTDTQYF.

A remark on this clonotype: A much larger clone sits a single nucleotide away, making a read error possible. The rearrangement uses TRBV7-9 and TRBJ1-1; D perhaps matches TRBD1 (6 bases). Per germline, CDR1 SEHNR and CDR2 FQNEAQ (reference sequence). This CDR3 has 13 residues. This CDR3 is CASSLSGDTQAFF. CDR3 DNA sequence: TGTGCCAGCAGCCTCTCAGGGGACACTCAAGCTTTCTTT.

Only a few counts were recorded for this clonotype. This chain uses TRBV20-1 with TRBJ2-2; D may match TRBD1 or TRBD2 (5 bases each). The CDR3 totals 15 residues. The germline V gene encodes CDR1 DFQATT and CDR2 SNEGSKA (reference sequence). With 6 bases removed from V and 3 bases from J, the gap between germline ends came to 17 bases. CDR3: CSARPPGRDTGELFF. The CDR3 region has the DNA TGCAGTGCCCGGCCCCCGGGGCGAGACACCGGGGAGCTGTTTTTT.

This clonotype was picked up a small number of times. The V call is TRBV28, the J call TRBJ2-3; D is uncertain. The germline CDR1 and CDR2 sequences are MDHEN and SYDVKM. The CDR3 spans 11 residues. The CDR3 loop reads CPMDSTDTQYF. The DNA of the CDR3 is TGTCCTATGGACAGCACAGATACGCAGTATTTT.

CDR3 sequence (DNA): TGTGCCAGCTCACCCCCACAGGGAGATGAGCAGTTCTTC. It encodes CASSPPQGDEQFF. This chain uses TRBV18 with TRBJ2-1; tentative D call: TRBD1 (6 bases). The CDR3 has 13 amino acids. From germline, CDR1 is KGHSH and CDR2 LQKENI. V lost 3 bases and J 8 bases, leaving 11 bases between the germline ends.

This clonotype was seen many times. The chain carries TRBV20-1 and TRBJ1-5, with 7 bases aligning to TRBD1. Germline CDR1 is DFQATT and CDR2 is SNEGSKA (reference sequence). CDR3 length equals 13 residues. V lost 3 bases and J lost 7; bases outside the gene matches: 6. CDR3 coding DNA: TGCAGTGCTAGCGTCCCGGGACAGCAGCCCCAGCATTTT. Protein sequence: CSASVPGQQPQHF.

The chain links TRBV20-1 to TRBJ2-1; TRBD2 aligns across 13 bases. The germline V gene has CDR1 DFQATT and CDR2 SNEGSKA (reference sequence). The trim removed 6 bases at V and 10 bases at J, leaving 3 bases unmatched. The CDR3 is 12 amino acids. CDR3 amino acids: CSALGLAGEQFF. For the CDR3, the DNA is TGCAGTGCCTTGGGACTAGCGGGAGAGCAGTTCTTC.

This clonotype was observed at least ten times. This chain links TRBV6-5 with TRBJ1-6; weak D call: TRBD1 (6 bases). The CDR3 is made up of 18 amino acids. V shed 8 bases and J shed 1 base, with 21 bases lying between them. Germline CDR1 and CDR2: MNHEY and SVGAGI. The CDR3 here is CASREGGFMGSYNSPLHF. The CDR3 DNA sequence: TGTGCCAGCCGAGAAGGGGGTTTCATGGGATCCTATAATTCACCCCTCCACTTT.

This chain links TRBV2 with TRBJ1-1; D perhaps matches TRBD1 (5 bases). The CDR3 loop spans 14 amino acids. Germline V CDR1 and CDR2: SNHLY, FYNNEI. Between the trimmed V and J ends, which lost 6 bases and 6 bases, there was a span of 17 bases. CDR3 nucleotides: TGTGCCAGCAGAATTAACCAAGGGGATGCTGAAGCTTTCTTT. Protein: CASRINQGDAEAFF.

The chain carries TRBV4-3 and TRBJ1-1; no definite D call. Germline CDR1 reads LGHNA; CDR2 reads YSLEER. The V and J ends lost 0 bases and 6 bases respectively, with 17 bases between them. The CDR3 has 16 amino acids. CDR3 bases: TGCGCCAGCAGCCAAGATCGTCAGTTTGTACGGCCTGAAGCTTTCTTT. It is translated as CASSQDRQFVRPEAFF.

This chain uses TRBV28 with TRBJ1-2; D is ambiguous. The CDR3 sequence is 13 residues long. Trimming stripped 5 bases from V and 5 bases from J, with 12 bases between. The V gene's germline CDR1 is MDHEN and CDR2 SYDVKM. The CDR3 is CASSPSREYGYTF. CDR3 in DNA: TGTGCCAGCAGTCCCTCACGGGAATATGGCTACACCTTC.

This clonotype was seen at least ten times. This chain uses TRBV18 with TRBJ1-2; perhaps TRBD1 as D (5 bases). Trimming took off 3 bases at V and 8 bases at J, with 10 bases between the two ends. Germline values: CDR1 KGHSH, CDR2 LQKENI. The CDR3 length is 12 residues. The CDR3 DNA is TGTGCCAGCTCACCGGGGCTGGAGGGCTACACCTTC. As protein: CASSPGLEGYTF.

The J gene is TRBJ2-7, the V gene TRBV11-1; possible D gene TRBD2, 5 bases. The germline V gene has CDR1 SGHAT and CDR2 FQDESV (reference sequence). V was pared by 5 bases and J by 5 bases, with 16 bases between. The CDR3 consists of 14 residues. DNA for the CDR3: TGTGCCAGCAGCCCAGGACTGGAGCCCAACGAGCAGTACTTC. The encoded protein is CASSPGLEPNEQYF.

This clonotype has at least ten counts. This chain links TRBV19 with TRBJ2-1; TRBD2 matches 12 bases. This CDR3 region has 18 residues. Losses at the gene ends were 10 bases for V and 0 bases for J; bases not matched to a gene: 13. Germline V CDR1 and CDR2: LNHDA, SQIVND (reference sequence). As DNA, the CDR3 is TGTGCCACCCGGACTAGCGGGGCCGTTTTTAGCTCCTACAATGAGCAGTTCTTC. It is translated as CATRTSGAVFSSYNEQFF. The entire variable domain, with the rest obtained from reference TRBV19 and TRBJ2-1, is as follows: DGGITQSPKYLFRKEGQNVTLSCEQNLNHDAMYWYRQDPGQGLRLIYYSQIVNDFQKGDIAEGYSVSREKKESFPLTVTSAQKNPTAFYLCATRTSGAVFSSYNEQFFGPGTRLTVL.

This clonotype was observed a handful of times. The genes are TRBV5-6 and TRBJ2-7; possibly TRBD2 for D (6 bases). Germline CDR1 SGHDT, CDR2 YYEEEE. V lost 1 base and J lost 1, with 15 bases in between. CDR3 size: 16 residues. The chain's CDR3 is CASSLWRGRVSYEQYF. The CDR3 coding sequence is TGTGCCAGCAGCTTGTGGCGGGGCCGGGTGTCCTACGAGCAGTACTTC.

In this sample, this clonotype turned up many times. The gene calls are TRBV12-3 or TRBV12-4 and TRBJ2-1; D unresolved. The CDR3 sequence is 15 residues long. Trimming stripped 6 bases from V and 2 bases from J, with 14 bases between. The CDR3 is CASRARAGPYNEQFF. The CDR3 DNA sequence: TGTGCCAGCAGGGCCCGGGCCGGTCCCTACAATGAGCAGTTCTTC.

The chain couples TRBV10-3 to TRBJ1-5, with D perhaps matching TRBD1 (5 bases). Trimming stripped 4 bases from V and 6 bases from J, with 16 bases between. The CDR3 extends over 15 amino acids. The germline CDR1 and CDR2 sequences are ENHRY and SYGVKD. Here the CDR3 reads CAISGSMGEGQPQHF. The CDR3 DNA reads TGTGCCATCAGTGGATCCATGGGGGAGGGTCAGCCCCAGCATTTT.

As concerns this clonotype: One end of the junction is discordant with germline, which a read error may explain. The rearrangement joins TRBV12-3 or TRBV12-4 to TRBJ1-6, with unresolved D. The CDR3 runs to 15 residues. DNA of the CDR3: TGTGCCAGCAGTTTAGGTCAGGTGCGAAATTTACCCCTCCACTTT. Its translation is CASSLGQVRNLPLHF.

This clonotype was seen only a few times. The rearrangement links TRBV28 to TRBJ2-7, with D perhaps matching TRBD1 (6 bases). Germline loops: CDR1 MDHEN, CDR2 SYDVKM. The CDR3 spans 14 residues. V lost 8 bases and J 4 bases, leaving 18 bases between the germline ends. Here the CDR3 reads CASLPGGQTYEQYF. The CDR3 nucleotides are TGTGCCAGCCTCCCCGGCGGACAGACTTACGAGCAGTACTTC.

The CDR3 coding sequence is TGTGCCAGCAGGCAGGGGCAGCCCCAGCATTTT. Translation: CASRQGQPQHF. V gene TRBV2 combines with J gene TRBJ1-5; TRBD1 is a possible D gene (6 bases). Trimming cost V 6 bases and J 7 bases, with 7 bases left between them. Germline CDR1 is SNHLY and CDR2 is FYNNEI. The length of the CDR3 is 11 residues.

The V gene is TRBV5-1, the J gene TRBJ1-4; 9 bases agree with TRBD1. Germline V gene data show CDR1 as SGHRS and CDR2 as YFSETQ. V was clipped by 4 bases and J by 8 bases; unmatched bases: 9. This CDR3 contains 15 residues. In DNA form, the CDR3 reads TGCGCCAGCAGCCTTTCCGGGACAGGGCAGGAAAAACTGTTTTTT. It codes for CASSLSGTGQEKLFF.

This clonotype was found many times. V usage is TRBV5-5 and J usage is TRBJ2-6, with D perhaps matching TRBD1 (6 bases). The CDR3 sequence is 16 residues long. V shed 3 bases and J shed 2 bases, with 12 bases lying between them. The germline CDR1 and CDR2 sequences are SGHKS and YYEKEE (reference sequence). The CDR3 loop reads CASSSQGTTGANVLTF. The DNA of the CDR3 is TGTGCCAGCAGCTCACAGGGAACCACTGGGGCCAACGTCCTGACTTTC.

This clonotype showed up just a few times. The chain recombines TRBV5-1 with TRBJ2-3; D may be TRBD2 (6 bases). The germline gives CDR1 SGHRS, CDR2 YFSETQ. The V gene lost 4 bases and the J gene lost 0 bases, with 12 bases spanning the gap. This CDR3 region has 15 residues. CDR3 nucleotides: TGCGCCAGCAGCGGGGGACTGACTAGCACAGATACGCAGTATTTT. This gives the protein CASSGGLTSTDTQYF.

Concerning this clonotype itself: This may be a read error: a much more frequent sequence differs by one nucleotide. V is TRBV7-6 and J is TRBJ2-1; TRBD2 agrees at 13 bases. Per the germline V gene, CDR1 is SGHVS and CDR2 is FNYEAQ. The CDR3 is made up of 14 amino acids. This CDR3 reads CVSSSGLAGSEQFF. The CDR3 DNA reads TGTGTCAGCAGCTCGGGACTAGCGGGGAGTGAGCAGTTCTTC.

V usage is TRBV7-2 and J usage is TRBJ2-2; 7 bases match TRBD1. The CDR3 is 16 amino acids. J lost 5 bases, V lost 5 bases, and 11 bases had no gene match. The germline V gene has CDR1 SGHTA and CDR2 FQGNSA. In DNA form, the CDR3 reads TGTGCCAGCAGCCCCCGGCAGGGGGTTAGGACCGGGGAGCTGTTTTTT. Its protein is CASSPRQGVRTGELFF.

The table lists this clonotype with a few counts. The chain links TRBV2 to TRBJ2-1; D may correspond to TRBD1 or TRBD2 (5 bases each). Between the trimmed V and J ends, which lost 3 bases and 0 bases, there was a span of 12 bases. This CDR3 contains 16 residues. Germline CDR1 is SNHLY and CDR2 is FYNNEI. CDR3 nucleotide sequence: TGTGCCAGCAGTGATGGGACGGCCAGCTCCTACAATGAGCAGTTCTTC. This gives the protein CASSDGTASSYNEQFF.

This clonotype came up a few times. V and J are TRBV5-5 and TRBJ2-2; D remains unclear. The germline CDR1 and CDR2 sequences are SGHKS and YYEKEE (reference sequence). V lost 0 bases to trimming and J lost 6 bases, with 6 bases between them. The CDR3 consists of 13 residues. CDR3 loop: CASSLVGSGELFF. Written as DNA, the CDR3 is TGTGCCAGCAGCTTGGTAGGGTCCGGGGAGCTGTTTTTT.

The V and J genes are TRBV5-1 and TRBJ2-1; 10 nucleotides align to TRBD2. Trimming at V came to 4 bases and at J to 8 bases, leaving 6 bases not matched to a gene. Looked up from germline, CDR1 is SGHRS and CDR2 is YFSETQ. The CDR3 sequence is 14 residues long. The CDR3 protein is CASSQGLARDEQFF. The CDR3, as DNA: TGCGCCAGCAGCCAGGGACTAGCGAGGGATGAGCAGTTCTTC. Together with reference TRBV5-1 and TRBJ2-1, the CDR3 gives the full variable domain: KAGVTQTPRYLIKTRGQQVTLSCSPISGHRSVSWYQQTPGQGLQFLFEYFSETQRNKGNFPGRFSGRQFSNSRSEMNVSTLELGDSALYLCASSQGLARDEQFFGPGTRLTVL.